Following are 6 T cell receptor beta chains from one sample sequenced in a study of blood T cell repertoires in COVID-19. The protocol was immunoSEQ multiplex PCR, while the TCRdb copy is restricted to in-frame clones and leaves out a portion. Seen here are 50,000 or so clones, about 90% observed once, and the top ten hold about a sixth. The sample consisted of peripheral blood. The receptor source for this set is a human donor with active COVID-19. The donor label of this sample is uncertain.

This chain connects TRBV7-9 to TRBJ2-5; D perhaps matches TRBD1 (5 bases). Trimming took 1 base from V and 4 from J, leaving 16 bases between them. This CDR3 region has 16 residues. CDR1 SEHNR and CDR2 FQNEAQ come from the germline V gene (reference sequence). CDR3: CASSLGVTEWAETQYF. The CDR3 DNA is TGTGCCAGCAGCTTAGGGGTGACAGAATGGGCAGAGACCCAGTACTTC.

Concerning this clone: The junction and the germline gene differ at one end; a read error may be behind it. V is TRBV7-7 and J is TRBJ1-5; possible D gene TRBD1, 5 bases. The CDR3 totals 15 residues. The germline V gene encodes CDR1 SSHAT and CDR2 FNYEAQ (reference sequence). CDR3 in amino acids: CASSFLRTDGGPQHF. Here the CDR3 DNA reads TGTGCTAGCAGCTTTCTTCGGACCGACGGGGGGCCCCAGCATTTT.

Note on this clone: One junction end does not reproduce the germline sequence, and a read error may be involved. The chain carries TRBV6-5 and TRBJ2-1, with a possible D match to TRBD1 (6 bases). Germline V CDR1 and CDR2: MNHEY, SVGAGI. The CDR3 consists of 12 residues. The CDR3 region has the DNA TGTGCCAGCAGTTACACTTTGAGGGGGTTGATCTTC. Encoded protein: CASSYTLRGLIF.

The chain links TRBV6-2 or TRBV6-3 to TRBJ2-1; TRBD1 matches at 10 bases. The CDR3 is 13 residues long. The germline V gene encodes CDR1 MNHEY and CDR2 SVGEGT. V lost 5 bases, J lost 9 bases, and 4 bases stayed unmatched. The CDR3 bases are TGTGCCAGCAGTCGGACAGGGGGACGTGAGCAGTTCTTC. Amino acids: CASSRTGGREQFF.

CDR3 residues: CASSKGQGGTEAFF. CDR3 nucleotides: TGTGCCAGCAGTAAGGGACAGGGAGGGACTGAAGCTTTCTTT. The chain has TRBV2 and TRBJ1-1; 9 nucleotides agree with TRBD1. The germline V gene encodes CDR1 SNHLY and CDR2 FYNNEI. With 5 bases clipped from V and 5 bases from J, the junction kept 6 bases outside the gene matches. CDR3 size: 14 residues.

V usage is TRBV7-9 and J usage is TRBJ2-5, with 7 bases matching TRBD2. Germline CDR1 SEHNR, CDR2 FQNEAQ (reference sequence). With 0 bases clipped from V and 8 bases from J, the junction kept 6 bases outside the gene matches. CDR3 length equals 14 residues. CDR3 sequence: CASSLASAGETQYF. CDR3 nucleotide sequence: TGTGCCAGCAGCTTAGCTAGTGCGGGGGAAACCCAGTACTTC.